This is a list of T cell receptor beta chains from one sample in a study of blood T cells in healthy people across ages. TCRdb itself ran the 5' RACE reads through MiXCR, one entry per CDR3 protein. Altogether 780,000 or so distinct CDR3 sequences are present, just under 25% being singletons, with the ten largest covering 3% to 4.5%. This sample was shared with a second study, whose subject was T cells of mothers and their children.

The sample taken for sequencing was blood. The receptor set was obtained from a boy younger than 18 in good health. CDR3s include the opening cysteine and the closing phenylalanine or tryptophan. D genes are given only for firm matches. For some rows the clone size is stated as once, few or many, or as a class when expanded; others skip it.

V	D	length	J	size	DNA	CDR3
TRBV12-5	NA	15	TRBJ2-1	few	TGTGCTAGTGTTAGCCTTAGTTGGGGGCCCAATGAGCAGTTCTTC	CASVSLSWGPNEQFF
TRBV20-1	TRBD2	16	TRBJ2-2	few	TGCAGTGCTAGAGAACCGGGACTAAGGAACACCGGGGAGCTGTTTTTT	CSAREPGLRNTGELFF
TRBV12-3/TRBV12-4	NA	18	TRBJ2-7	few	TGTGCCAGCAGTTTCGCACTATCCCCAGGGACGGGGCCCTACGAGCAGTACTTC	CASSFALSPGTGPYEQYF
TRBV20-1	NA	12	TRBJ2-7	NA	TGCAGTGCTCGAAGTTTGGGAGACGTGCAGTACTTC	CSARSLGDVQYF
TRBV7-8	TRBD1	16	TRBJ2-5	few	TGTGCCAGCAGCCGACGGACAGGTGGGGACCAAGAGACCCAGTACTTC	CASSRRTGGDQETQYF
TRBV3-1	TRBD1	15	TRBJ1-2	NA	TGTGCCAGCAGCGCACCGGGACAGGGTAGAGATGGCTACACCTTC	CASSAPGQGRDGYTF
TRBV5-1	NA	15	TRBJ2-7	NA	TGCGCCAGCAGCTTGGCGGAAGGGGAAACCTACGAGCAGTACTTC	CASSLAEGETYEQYF
TRBV29-1	TRBD2	16	TRBJ2-3	NA	TGCAGCGTTGGGAGACTAGCGGGGGGACCCGGAGATACGCAATATTTT	CSVGRLAGGPGDTQYF
TRBV7-3	TRBD2	18	TRBJ2-2	NA	TGTGCCAGCAGCTTAACGGGGACCAGCGGGAGTTTCACCGGGGAGCTGTTTTTT	CASSLTGTSGSFTGELFF
TRBV9	TRBD2	14	TRBJ2-1	few	TGTGCCAGCAGCGAGCGGGGGGTCTACAATGAGCAGTTCTTC	CASSERGVYNEQFF
TRBV7-3	NA	15	TRBJ2-1	NA	TGTGCCAGCAGCCCCCTAGGGACCGCGCATACTGAGCAGTTCTTC	CASSPLGTAHTEQFF
TRBV20-1	TRBD2	15	TRBJ2-1	NA	TGCAGTGCTAGAGATGGGGCTAGCGGGAGTGGGGACCAGTTCTTC	CSARDGASGSGDQFF
TRBV7-2	NA	14	TRBJ2-1	NA	TGTGCCAGCAGCTTAGGTATGCGGGCCAATGAGCAGTTCTTC	CASSLGMRANEQFF
TRBV24-1	NA	15	TRBJ2-1	NA	TGTGCCACCAGTGATTTGGGACAGCAAAACAATGAGCAGTTCTTC	CATSDLGQQNNEQFF
TRBV4-2	TRBD1	16	TRBJ2-7	many	TGTGCCAGCAGCCAGATAGCGACAGGGATTATCTACGAGCAGTACTTC	CASSQIATGIIYEQYF
TRBV7-3	TRBD2	14	TRBJ2-5	many	TGTGCCAGCAGCCCAACTAGCGGGGTCGAGACCCAGTACTTC	CASSPTSGVETQYF
TRBV28	NA	14	TRBJ1-2	few	TGTGCCAGCAGTTACGGACCCTGGGGCTATGGCTACACCTTC	CASSYGPWGYGYTF
TRBV7-9	TRBD1	15	TRBJ2-7	few	TGTGCCAGCAGCTCTTCGGGACAGGGAGGGTACGAGCAGTACTTC	CASSSSGQGGYEQYF
TRBV20-1	NA	14	TRBJ2-1	NA	TGCAGTGCCAATCAACTCAGCTCCTACAATGAGCAGTTCTTC	CSANQLSSYNEQFF
TRBV27	NA	16	TRBJ1-5	few	TGTGCCAGCAGGCGGCAGGGATATTACAGCAATCAGCCCCAGCATTTT	CASRRQGYYSNQPQHF
TRBV28	TRBD1	16	TRBJ1-2	few	TGTGCCAGCAGAACGGGACAGGGAACGGCTAACTATGGCTACACCTTC	CASRTGQGTANYGYTF
TRBV15	NA	14	TRBJ2-7	NA	TGTGCCACCAGTAAAGGTGGGGCTTCCTACGAGCAGTACTTC	CATSKGGASYEQYF
TRBV12-3/TRBV12-4	NA	16	TRBJ2-7	few	TGTGCCAGCAGTCCCGAACAGGGAACAGGCTCCTACGAGCAGTACTTC	CASSPEQGTGSYEQYF
TRBV20-1	TRBD2	18	TRBJ2-1	few	TGCAGTGCGGTAAATCCCGGGACTAGCGGGGCCCTATACAATGAGCAGTTCTTC	CSAVNPGTSGALYNEQFF
TRBV16	NA	15	TRBJ1-4	NA	TGTGCCAGCAGCCTGCCAGGGTTGGCAAATGAAAAACTGTTTTTT	CASSLPGLANEKLFF
TRBV20-1	NA	12	TRBJ2-3	NA	TGCAGTGCTAGTAGTCAGGCAGATACGCAGTATTTT	CSASSQADTQYF
TRBV7-2	NA	14	TRBJ1-2	NA	TGTGCCAGCAGCTTAGGGCTGAGGGGGGCCGGCTACACCTTC	CASSLGLRGAGYTF
TRBV11-2	NA	13	TRBJ2-5	few	TGTGCCAGCAGCGCTAGTCCGGGAGAGACCCAGTACTTC	CASSASPGETQYF
TRBV6-2/TRBV6-3	NA	15	TRBJ1-1	NA	TGTGCCAGCAGCCTCCTGGGGGGATCGGACACTGAAGCTTTCTTT	CASSLLGGSDTEAFF
TRBV11-1	NA	15	TRBJ2-4	few	TGTGCCAGCAGCTCCACAGGGATGGATCCAAACATTCAGTACTTC	CASSSTGMDPNIQYF
TRBV20-1	NA	12	TRBJ1-2	few	TGCAGTGCCAGACGGCTTAACTATGGCTACACCTTC	CSARRLNYGYTF
TRBV2	TRBD1	14	TRBJ2-5	NA	TGTGCCAGCGAGAGGACAGGGGGGCGAGAGACCCAGTACTTC	CASERTGGRETQYF
TRBV7-6	NA	15	TRBJ2-7	NA	TGTGCCAGCAGTAATACGCGAACAGGATCCTACGAGCAGTACTTC	CASSNTRTGSYEQYF
TRBV12-3/TRBV12-4	TRBD1	16	TRBJ2-5	few	TGTGCCAGCAGTCCCCGTGGGACAGCCGTTCAAGAGACCCAGTACTTC	CASSPRGTAVQETQYF
TRBV3-1	TRBD1	14	TRBJ2-7	few	TGTGCCAGCAGCGCACCGGGACAGTCGTACGAGCAGTACTTC	CASSAPGQSYEQYF
TRBV4-3	NA	16	TRBJ1-5	few	TGCGCCAGCAGCCAAACAGCCGGGGAGAGCAATCAGCCCCAGCATTTT	CASSQTAGESNQPQHF
TRBV6-6	NA	15	TRBJ1-5	NA	TGTGCCAGCAGCTGGACCGACCTTAGCAATCAGCCCCAGCATTTT	CASSWTDLSNQPQHF
TRBV20-1	TRBD1	13	TRBJ2-5	NA	TGCAGTGCTTTAGGGACAGGCAAACAGACCCAGTACTTC	CSALGTGKQTQYF
TRBV20-1	NA	14	TRBJ2-7	NA	TGCAGTGCGTCCGTTACGGGGGGCGGGTACGAGCAGTACTTC	CSASVTGGGYEQYF
TRBV20-1	NA	14	TRBJ2-5	few	TGCAGTGCTAGTAGGGGGGACTACCAAGAGACCCAGTACTTC	CSASRGDYQETQYF